These T cell receptor beta chains were read from a single sample in a study of control samples from healthy donors and cancer patients. Assay used: immunoSEQ multiplex PCR; TCRdb lists only in-frame clones, some missing. The sample holds about 150,000 clones, approximately 94% seen once. The specimen was blood. The receptors shown here come from a middle-aged man in good health. CDR3s include the opening cysteine and the closing phenylalanine or tryptophan. The order of the fields is J gene, clone size, CDR3 length, D gene, V gene, CDR3 DNA, CDR3 protein. The D gene is left open where the match is weak. The size entry is marked missing in some rows and otherwise reads once, few, many or a size class.

TRBJ2-5 | - | 14 | - | TRBV18 | TGTGCCAGCTCACCACAGGGAATTGAGGCGACCCAGTACTTC | CASSPQGIEATQYF
TRBJ1-3 | - | 17 | TRBD1 | TRBV2 | TGTGCCAGCTCCCCGGGACAGGGGAAGACTTCTGGAAACACCATATATTTT | CASSPGQGKTSGNTIYF
TRBJ2-7 | - | 15 | - | TRBV28 | TGTGCCAGCAGACGGGGACCCTCCGGCTCCTACGAGCAGTACTTC | CASRRGPSGSYEQYF
TRBJ2-7 | once | 11 | - | TRBV6-2/TRBV6-3 | TGTGCCAGCAGTCCCTCCTACGAGCAGTACTTC | CASSPSYEQYF
TRBJ1-1 | once | 16 | TRBD1 | TRBV6-5 | TGTGCCAGCAGTTCCCTTCCGGGACAGGGCCTCGGTGGAGCTTTCTTT | CASSSLPGQGLGGAFF
TRBJ2-5 | - | 13 | - | TRBV10-1 | TGCGCCAGCAGTGAGACCTTTTTGGGGACCCAGTACTTC | CASSETFLGTQYF
TRBJ2-1 | - | 12 | - | TRBV6-1 | TGTGCCAGCAGTGAAAGGTCCAATGAGCAGTTCTTC | CASSERSNEQFF
TRBJ1-6 | - | 14 | - | TRBV25-1 | TGTGCCAGCGCCCCGCAGGGGAGGTATTCACCCCTCCACTTT | CASAPQGRYSPLHF
TRBJ1-2 | - | 12 | TRBD1 | TRBV20-1 | TGCAGTGCTAGTGGACAGGAGTATGGCTACACCTTC | CSASGQEYGYTF
TRBJ1-1 | - | 13 | - | TRBV29-1 | TGCAGCCTTTCGGACGGACGAAACACTGAAGCTTTCTTT | CSLSDGRNTEAFF
TRBJ1-1 | - | 15 | TRBD1 | TRBV7-9 | TGTGCCAGCAGCCCCCGGACAGGGAGGAACACTGAAGCTTTCTTT | CASSPRTGRNTEAFF
TRBJ1-5 | - | 16 | TRBD1 | TRBV19 | TGTGCCAGTAGTAGGCGGACAGGGGATAGCAATCAGCCCCAGCATTTT | CASSRRTGDSNQPQHF
TRBJ2-7 | - | 14 | TRBD1 | TRBV28 | TGTGCCAGCAGTTCGACAGGGCTTACCTACGAGCAGTACTTC | CASSSTGLTYEQYF
TRBJ1-1 | - | 15 | - | TRBV30 | TGTGCCTGGAGCCCCCGGGGAGCCCTGAACACTGAAGCTTTCTTT | CAWSPRGALNTEAFF
TRBJ2-3 | - | 16 | TRBD2 | TRBV5-1 | TGCGCCAGCAGCTTGAGGACCGGGGGGGCCCCGGATACGCAGTATTTT | CASSLRTGGAPDTQYF
TRBJ1-2 | - | 17 | TRBD1 | TRBV19 | TGTGCCAGTAGTATCCCTGCCACAGGGGCACGTAACTATGGCTACACCTTC | CASSIPATGARNYGYTF
TRBJ1-6 | - | 16 | - | TRBV28 | TGTGCCAGCAGGCCTTATGTAGAGGGGAGGAATTCACCCCTCCACTTT | CASRPYVEGRNSPLHF
TRBJ2-7 | - | 13 | - | TRBV6-2/TRBV6-3 | TGTGCCAGCAGTCCGACTAACTCCTACGAGCAGTACTTC | CASSPTNSYEQYF
TRBJ2-1 | - | 15 | TRBD1 | TRBV5-1 | TGCGCCAGCAGCTTGGGACAGGGGGCCCGGAATGAGCAGTTCTTC | CASSLGQGARNEQFF
TRBJ1-1 | - | 14 | - | TRBV7-2 | TGTGCCAGCAGGGGAGGACAACTGAACACTGAAGCTTTCTTT | CASRGGQLNTEAFF
TRBJ2-1 | - | 17 | - | TRBV4-3 | TGCGCCAGCAGCCAAGAAAGGTCTGGGGCACAGGGAGGTGAGCAGTTCTTC | CASSQERSGAQGGEQFF
TRBJ2-3 | - | 15 | - | TRBV27 | TGTGCCAGCAGTTCCGGGGCCTCCAGCACAGATACGCAGTATTTT | CASSSGASSTDTQYF
TRBJ2-3 | - | 14 | - | TRBV9 | TGTGCCAGCAGCCTGAGAGCAGATGCGAATACGCAGTATTTT | CASSLRADANTQYF
TRBJ2-1 | - | 16 | TRBD2 | TRBV2 | TGTGCCAGCAGTGACCCCGGGCGGGGACTAAACAATGAGCAGTTCTTC | CASSDPGRGLNNEQFF
TRBJ2-2 | - | 18 | - | TRBV2 | TGTGCCAGCAGTCGTTTTTCGGGCACCCGAGGGAACACCGGGGAGCTGTTTTTT | CASSRFSGTRGNTGELFF
TRBJ1-1 | once | 14 | - | TRBV21-1 | TGTGCCAGCAGCAAAGCGGGGAAGGGCACTGAAGCTTTCTTT | CASSKAGKGTEAFF
TRBJ1-1 | - | 15 | TRBD1 | TRBV6-1 | TGTGCCAGCAGTGAAGAGGGGGCGATGAACACTGAAGCTTTCTTT | CASSEEGAMNTEAFF
TRBJ1-3 | - | 15 | TRBD1 | TRBV4-1 | TGCGCCAGCTTCGGACAGGGACGTGGGGGAAACACCATATATTTT | CASFGQGRGGNTIYF
TRBJ1-1 | once | 15 | - | TRBV28 | TGTGCCAGCAGTTTACTTCCGGCGGAGAACACTGAAGCTTTCTTT | CASSLLPAENTEAFF
TRBJ1-1 | - | 14 | TRBD1 | TRBV3-1/TRBV3-2 | TGTGCCAGCAGCCAACAGGGGGCGGGCACTGAAGCTTTCTTT | CASSQQGAGTEAFF
TRBJ1-4 | - | 16 | - | TRBV5-1 | TGCGCCAGCAGCACTAATCGACCGACAACTAATGAAAAACTGTTTTTT | CASSTNRPTTNEKLFF
TRBJ2-1 | - | 11 | - | TRBV12-3/TRBV12-4 | TGTGCCAGCCTGTTGGCTGGTGAGCAGTTCTTC | CASLLAGEQFF
TRBJ1-6 | - | 15 | - | TRBV11-2 | TGTGCCAGCAGCTTAGATAGGGCTTATAATTCACCCCTCCACTTT | CASSLDRAYNSPLHF
TRBJ1-4 | - | 13 | - | TRBV7-9 | TGTGCCAGCAGCTCCCCGGGGGGAGTAAAACTGTTTTTT | CASSSPGGVKLFF
TRBJ2-1 | - | 13 | - | TRBV5-6 | TGTGCCAGCAGCTTTACTCGTTACAATGAGCAGTTCTTC | CASSFTRYNEQFF
TRBJ1-1 | - | 12 | - | TRBV29-1 | TGCAGCCCGGTGGTACTGAACACTGAAGCTTTCTTT | CSPVVLNTEAFF
TRBJ1-2 | - | 16 | TRBD1 | TRBV18 | TGTGCCAGCTCGAGGGGACAGGGGGCCGAGGCCTATGGCTACACCTTC | CASSRGQGAEAYGYTF
TRBJ2-3 | once | 18 | TRBD2 | TRBV24-1 | TGTGCCACCAGTGATTTGCACCGTAGCGGGGGGGCGGTAGATACGCAGTATTTT | CATSDLHRSGGAVDTQYF
TRBJ2-1 | - | 12 | - | TRBV10-3 | TGTGCCATCAGCCATAAAGGTAATGAGCAGTTCTTC | CAISHKGNEQFF
TRBJ2-7 | - | 12 | - | TRBV6-5 | TGTGCCAGCAGCCGGGGACGGCGCGAGCAGTACTTC | CASSRGRREQYF
TRBJ2-3 | few | 11 | - | TRBV6-2/TRBV6-3 | TGTGCCAGCAGTTACCCAGATACGCAGTATTTT | CASSYPDTQYF
TRBJ2-1 | - | 14 | - | TRBV6-6 | TGTGCCAGCAGTCGAGGGGGGTCCTACAATGAGCAGTTCTTC | CASSRGGSYNEQFF
TRBJ1-5 | - | 15 | - | TRBV7-2 | TGTGCCAGCAGCTTAGACCGGTATAGCAATCAGCCCCAGCATTTT | CASSLDRYSNQPQHF
TRBJ1-3 | - | 15 | - | TRBV5-5 | TGTGCCAGCAGCCTCGAGGCCCTCTCTGGAAACACCATATATTTT | CASSLEALSGNTIYF
TRBJ2-2 | - | 13 | - | TRBV24-1 | TGTGCCACCGTTTCTACGAACACCGGGGAGCTGTTTTTT | CATVSTNTGELFF
TRBJ2-3 | - | 17 | TRBD2 | TRBV10-3 | TGTGCCATCAGTGGAGGGGCTTCGGGACTAGCGCCGGGTACGCAGTATTTT | CAISGGASGLAPGTQYF
TRBJ1-4 | - | 13 | - | TRBV7-8 | TGTGCCAGCAGCCTTCGGACAGCGGAAAAACTGTTTTTT | CASSLRTAEKLFF
TRBJ2-4 | once | 13 | TRBD1 | TRBV3-1/TRBV3-2 | TGTGCCAGCAGCCAATCAATGACAGGGGGGTTGAACTTC | CASSQSMTGGLNF
TRBJ1-1 | - | 13 | - | TRBV6-5 | TGTGCCAGCAGTTACACCGAGAGGGCGGGTGCTTTCTTT | CASSYTERAGAFF
TRBJ1-2 | - | 15 | TRBD1 | TRBV7-8 | TGTGCCAGCAGCTTAGTGGGACAGGGGAGGGATGGCTACACCTTC | CASSLVGQGRDGYTF